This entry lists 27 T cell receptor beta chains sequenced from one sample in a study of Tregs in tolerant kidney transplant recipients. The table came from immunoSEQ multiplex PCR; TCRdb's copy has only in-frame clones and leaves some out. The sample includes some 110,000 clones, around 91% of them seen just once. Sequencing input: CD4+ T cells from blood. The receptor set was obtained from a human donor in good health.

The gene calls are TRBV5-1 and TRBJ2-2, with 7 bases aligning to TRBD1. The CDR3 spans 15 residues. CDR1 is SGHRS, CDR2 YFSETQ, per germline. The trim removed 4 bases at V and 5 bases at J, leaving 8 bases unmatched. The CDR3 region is CASSPLTGRTGELFF. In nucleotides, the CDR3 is TGCGCCAGCAGCCCGCTGACAGGGCGGACCGGGGAGCTGTTTTTT.

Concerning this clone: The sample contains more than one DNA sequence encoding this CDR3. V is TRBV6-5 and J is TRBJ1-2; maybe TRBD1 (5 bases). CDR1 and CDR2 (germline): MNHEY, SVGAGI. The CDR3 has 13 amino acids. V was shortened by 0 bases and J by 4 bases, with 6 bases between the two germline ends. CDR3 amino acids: CASSYSRGYGYTF. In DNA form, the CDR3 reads TGTGCCAGCAGTTACTCAAGGGGCTATGGCTACACCTTC.

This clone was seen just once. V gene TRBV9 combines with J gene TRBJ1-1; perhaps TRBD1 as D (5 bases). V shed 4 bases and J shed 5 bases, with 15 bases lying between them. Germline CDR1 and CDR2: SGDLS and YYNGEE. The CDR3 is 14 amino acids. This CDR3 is CASSPAGVLTEAFF. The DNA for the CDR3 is TGTGCCAGCAGCCCAGCGGGGGTTTTGACTGAAGCTTTCTTT.

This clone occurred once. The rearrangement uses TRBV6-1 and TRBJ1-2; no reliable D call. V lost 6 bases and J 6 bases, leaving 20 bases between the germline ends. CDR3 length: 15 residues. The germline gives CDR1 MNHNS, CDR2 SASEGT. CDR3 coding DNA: TGTGCCAGCAGGTGGCCGGCAACGGCCCGAAATGGCTACACCTTC. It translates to CASRWPATARNGYTF.

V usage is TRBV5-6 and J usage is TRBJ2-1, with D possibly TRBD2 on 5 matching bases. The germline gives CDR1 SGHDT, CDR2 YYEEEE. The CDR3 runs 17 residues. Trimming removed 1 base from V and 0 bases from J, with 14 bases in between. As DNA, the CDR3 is TGTGCCAGCAGCTTGATGGCGGGTGGGAGCTCCTACAATGAGCAGTTCTTC. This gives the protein CASSLMAGGSSYNEQFF.

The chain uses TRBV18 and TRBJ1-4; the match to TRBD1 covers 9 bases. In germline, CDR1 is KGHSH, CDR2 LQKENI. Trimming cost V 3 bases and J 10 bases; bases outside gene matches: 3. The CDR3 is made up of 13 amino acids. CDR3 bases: TGTGCCAGCTCACCCGGGACAGGGATAAAACTGTTTTTT. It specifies CASSPGTGIKLFF.

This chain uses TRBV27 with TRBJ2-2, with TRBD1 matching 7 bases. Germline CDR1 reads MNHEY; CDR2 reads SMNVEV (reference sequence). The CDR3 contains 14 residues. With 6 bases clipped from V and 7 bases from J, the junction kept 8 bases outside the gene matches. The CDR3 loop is CASRTDREGGELFF. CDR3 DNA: TGTGCCAGCAGGACCGACAGGGAAGGCGGGGAGCTGTTTTTT.

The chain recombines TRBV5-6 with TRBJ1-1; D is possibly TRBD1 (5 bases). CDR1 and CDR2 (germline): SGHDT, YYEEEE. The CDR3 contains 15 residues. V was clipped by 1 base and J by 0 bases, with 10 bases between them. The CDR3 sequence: CASSLKGPLNTEAFF. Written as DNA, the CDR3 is TGTGCCAGCAGCTTGAAGGGGCCTTTGAACACTGAAGCTTTCTTT.

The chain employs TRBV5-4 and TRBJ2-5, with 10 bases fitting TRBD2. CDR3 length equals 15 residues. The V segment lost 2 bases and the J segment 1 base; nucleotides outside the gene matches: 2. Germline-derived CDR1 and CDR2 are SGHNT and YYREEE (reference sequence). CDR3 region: CASSFSGGAQETQYF. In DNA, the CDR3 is TGTGCCAGCAGCTTCAGCGGGGGGGCCCAAGAGACCCAGTACTTC.

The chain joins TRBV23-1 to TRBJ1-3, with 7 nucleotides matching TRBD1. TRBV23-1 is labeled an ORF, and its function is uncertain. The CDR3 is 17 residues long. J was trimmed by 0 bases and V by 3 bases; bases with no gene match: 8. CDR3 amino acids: CASSQNSRDSSGNTIYF. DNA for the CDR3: TGCGCCAGCAGTCAGAACTCCCGGGACAGCTCTGGAAACACCATATATTTT.

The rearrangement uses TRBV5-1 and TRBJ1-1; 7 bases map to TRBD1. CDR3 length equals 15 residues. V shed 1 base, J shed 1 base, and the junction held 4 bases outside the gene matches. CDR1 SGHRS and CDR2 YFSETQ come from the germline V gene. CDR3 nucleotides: TGCGCCAGCAGCTTGCGAAGACAGGGGAACACTGAAGCTTTCTTT. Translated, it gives CASSLRRQGNTEAFF.

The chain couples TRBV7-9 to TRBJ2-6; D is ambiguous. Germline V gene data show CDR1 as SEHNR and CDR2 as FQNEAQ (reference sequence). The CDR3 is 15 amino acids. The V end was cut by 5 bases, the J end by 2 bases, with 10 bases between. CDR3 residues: CASSPNSAGANVLTF. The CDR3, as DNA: TGTGCCAGCAGCCCCAACAGTGCTGGGGCCAACGTCCTGACTTTC.

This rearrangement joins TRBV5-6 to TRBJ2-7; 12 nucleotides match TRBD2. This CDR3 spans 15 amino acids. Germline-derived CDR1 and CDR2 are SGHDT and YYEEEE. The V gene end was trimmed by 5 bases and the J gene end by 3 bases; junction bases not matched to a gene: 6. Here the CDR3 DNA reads TGTGCCAGCAGGGCCCTAGCGGGAGGGGGCTACGAGCAGTACTTC. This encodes CASRALAGGGYEQYF.

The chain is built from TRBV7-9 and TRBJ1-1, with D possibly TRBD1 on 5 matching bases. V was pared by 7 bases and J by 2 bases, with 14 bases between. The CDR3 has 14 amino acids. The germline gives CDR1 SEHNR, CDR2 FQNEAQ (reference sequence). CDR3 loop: CASNHGGVNTEAFF. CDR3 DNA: TGTGCCAGCAACCATGGGGGGGTAAACACTGAAGCTTTCTTT.

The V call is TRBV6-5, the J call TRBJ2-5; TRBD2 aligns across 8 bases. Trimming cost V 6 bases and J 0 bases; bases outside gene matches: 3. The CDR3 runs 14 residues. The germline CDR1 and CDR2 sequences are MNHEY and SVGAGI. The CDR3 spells CASSHGGDQETQYF. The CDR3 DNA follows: TGTGCCAGCAGCCACGGGGGGGACCAAGAGACCCAGTACTTC.

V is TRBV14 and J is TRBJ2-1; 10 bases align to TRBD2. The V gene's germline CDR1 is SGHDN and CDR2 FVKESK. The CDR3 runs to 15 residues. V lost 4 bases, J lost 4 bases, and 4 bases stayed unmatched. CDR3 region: CASSPGLARYNEQFF. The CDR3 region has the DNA TGTGCCAGCAGCCCGGGACTAGCGAGATACAATGAGCAGTTCTTC.

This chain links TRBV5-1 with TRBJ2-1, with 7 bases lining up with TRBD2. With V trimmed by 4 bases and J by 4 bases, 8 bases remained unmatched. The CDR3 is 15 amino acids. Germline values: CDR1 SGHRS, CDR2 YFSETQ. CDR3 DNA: TGCGCCAGCAGCCCCATAGCGGGTAGGTACAATGAGCAGTTCTTC. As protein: CASSPIAGRYNEQFF.

This chain's CDR3 is CASSLVVTLGNEQFF. In DNA form, the CDR3 reads TGTGCCAGCAGCTTAGTAGTGACCCTCGGGAATGAGCAGTTCTTC. The chain recombines TRBV7-2 with TRBJ2-1; D is unclear. This CDR3 region has 15 residues. CDR1 and CDR2 from the germline V gene are SGHTA and FQGNSA. Between the trimmed V and J ends, which lost 1 base and 7 bases, there was a span of 14 bases.

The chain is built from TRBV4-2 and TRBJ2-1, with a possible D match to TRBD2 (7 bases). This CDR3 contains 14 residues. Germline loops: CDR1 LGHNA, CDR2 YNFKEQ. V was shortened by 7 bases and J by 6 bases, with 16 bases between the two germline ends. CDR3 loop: CASTLIGGGNEQFF. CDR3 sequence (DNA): TGTGCCAGCACCCTAATAGGGGGGGGCAATGAGCAGTTCTTC.

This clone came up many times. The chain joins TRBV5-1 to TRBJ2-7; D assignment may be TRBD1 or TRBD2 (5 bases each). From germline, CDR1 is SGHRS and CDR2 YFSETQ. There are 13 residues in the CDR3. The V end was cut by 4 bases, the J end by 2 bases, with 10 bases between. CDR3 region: CASSRDAPYEQYF. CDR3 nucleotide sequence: TGCGCCAGCAGCCGGGACGCTCCCTACGAGCAGTACTTC. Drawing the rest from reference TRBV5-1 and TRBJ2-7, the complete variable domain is KAGVTQTPRYLIKTRGQQVTLSCSPISGHRSVSWYQQTPGQGLQFLFEYFSETQRNKGNFPGRFSGRQFSNSRSEMNVSTLELGDSALYLCASSRDAPYEQYFGPGTRLTVT.

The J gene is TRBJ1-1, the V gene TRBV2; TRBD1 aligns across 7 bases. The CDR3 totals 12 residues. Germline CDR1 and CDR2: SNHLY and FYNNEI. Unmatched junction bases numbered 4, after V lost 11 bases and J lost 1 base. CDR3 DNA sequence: TGTGCCCGAAGACAGGGGAACACTGAAGCTTTCTTT. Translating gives CARRQGNTEAFF.

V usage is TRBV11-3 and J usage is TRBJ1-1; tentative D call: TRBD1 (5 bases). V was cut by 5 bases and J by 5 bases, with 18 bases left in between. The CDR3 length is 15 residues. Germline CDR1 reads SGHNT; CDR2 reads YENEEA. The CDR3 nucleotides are TGTGCCAGCAGCCATTCGAGTGGGGGGGAAACTGAAGCTTTCTTT. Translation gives CASSHSSGGETEAFF.

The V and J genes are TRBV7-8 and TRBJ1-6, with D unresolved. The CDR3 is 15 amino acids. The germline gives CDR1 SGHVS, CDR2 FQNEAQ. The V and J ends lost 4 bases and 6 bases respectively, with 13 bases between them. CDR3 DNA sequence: TGTGCCAGCAGCTCGACGGGGTGGTTTAATTCACCCCTCCACTTT. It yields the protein CASSSTGWFNSPLHF.

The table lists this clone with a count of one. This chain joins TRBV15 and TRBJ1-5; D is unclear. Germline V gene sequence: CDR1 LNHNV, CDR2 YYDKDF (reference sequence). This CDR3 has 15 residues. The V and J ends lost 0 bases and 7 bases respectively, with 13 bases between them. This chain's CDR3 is CATSRELSSYQPQHF. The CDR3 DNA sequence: TGTGCCACCAGCAGAGAATTGAGCAGTTACCAGCCCCAGCATTTT.

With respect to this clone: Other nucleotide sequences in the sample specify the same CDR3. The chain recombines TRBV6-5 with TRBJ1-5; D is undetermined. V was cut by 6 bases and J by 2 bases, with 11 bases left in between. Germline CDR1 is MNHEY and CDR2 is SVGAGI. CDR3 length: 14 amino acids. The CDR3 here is CASSLLRGNQPQHF. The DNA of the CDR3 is TGTGCCAGCAGCCTTTTGCGCGGCAATCAGCCCCAGCATTTT.

The CDR3 bases are TGTGCCAGCAGCTTAGGTCAAGGGGGCAGAGACGAGCAGTACTTC. Translating gives CASSLGQGGRDEQYF. This sequence joins TRBV11-3 and TRBJ2-7; 7 nucleotides match TRBD1. The germline V gene encodes CDR1 SGHNT and CDR2 YENEEA. There are 15 residues in the CDR3. The V segment lost 1 base and the J segment 5 bases; nucleotides outside the gene matches: 8.

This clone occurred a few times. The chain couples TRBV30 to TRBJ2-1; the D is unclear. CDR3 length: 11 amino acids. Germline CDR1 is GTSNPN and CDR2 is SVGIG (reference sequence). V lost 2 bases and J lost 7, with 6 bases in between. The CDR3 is CAWSFINEQFF. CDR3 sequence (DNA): TGTGCCTGGAGTTTCATAAATGAGCAGTTCTTC.